This T cell receptor (beta chain) appears in the sequencing data of a study of blood T cell repertoires in COVID-19. Per the study methods: Estimation of nucleated cell counts was performed using reference gene primer amplification. Assay: immunoSEQ multiplex PCR; the TCRdb copy retains only in-frame clones and omits some. That table supplies the V and J calls and clone size; D and trimming were determined from the DNA. Of around 83,000 clones listed, around 90% are singletons. Germline V gene sequence: CDR1 SEHNR, CDR2 FQNEAQ (reference sequence). V dropped 5 bases and J dropped 5; count of bases not matched to a gene: 2. The CDR3 covers 14 residues.

The specimen was peripheral blood. This sequence joins TRBV7-9 and TRBJ1-4; TRBD1 aligns across 10 bases. The TCR was taken from a man aged 80 or over with active or convalescent COVID-19. CDR3 coding DNA: TGTGCCAGCAGCCGGACAGGGGGAAATGAAAAACTGTTTTTT. As protein: CASSRTGGNEKLFF.